This T cell receptor beta chain came from a study of blood T cells in healthy people across ages. Broader study findings: The unknown donor CMV status may have confounded expanded clonotype changes. There was a strong correlation between TCR beta diversity and naive T cell percentage.

The study isolated at least 6.5 million PBMCs from each sample. Using a J-beta primer mix together with a sample-barcoded 5' primer, a second PCR was run for about 7 to 12 cycles. TCRdb re-called the 5' RACE reads through MiXCR, storing one row per CDR3 protein. The data contain about 2 million distinct CDR3 sequences, around 48% of them singletons. A note on this clonotype: Its matching antigen is unknown. A read error may produce the germline difference seen at one junction end.

Input material: blood. The source is a woman in her thirties or forties in good health.

CDR3 coding DNA: TGCGTCAGCAGTGCCGGGTCCAATCAGCCCCAGCATTTT. As protein: CVSSAGSNQPQHF. The V gene is TRBV10-2, the J gene TRBJ1-5, with no clear D. The CDR3 extends over 13 amino acids. From germline, CDR1 is WSHSY and CDR2 SAAADI.